This T cell receptor (beta chain) was recovered during a study of blood T cell repertoires in COVID-19. Overall study: Collection of acute and convalescent COVID-19 samples took place in the United States, Italy and Spain. T cells, B-cell-depleted T cells, or PBMCs provided the cDNA or gDNA that served as material.

Looked up from germline, CDR1 is SGHVS and CDR2 is FQNEAQ. The CDR3 covers 15 residues. Trimming took 4 bases from V and 0 from J, leaving 12 bases between them. Original handling: Reference gene primer amplification in the assay estimated nucleated cell counts. Here immunoSEQ multiplex PCR was the method, and the copy in TCRdb shows in-frame clones only, minus some. V, J and clone size reflect that table, while D and trimming were determined from the DNA. The sample contains a few hundred thousand clones, roughly 90% of which appear only once. Sequenced input: peripheral blood. The chain recombines TRBV7-8 with TRBJ1-2, with D perhaps matching TRBD1 (6 bases). The receptor comes from a woman in her forties or fifties with acute or convalescent COVID-19. CDR3 loop: CASSSTGTPNYGYTF. CDR3 in DNA: TGTGCCAGCAGCTCGACCGGGACACCTAACTATGGCTACACCTTC.